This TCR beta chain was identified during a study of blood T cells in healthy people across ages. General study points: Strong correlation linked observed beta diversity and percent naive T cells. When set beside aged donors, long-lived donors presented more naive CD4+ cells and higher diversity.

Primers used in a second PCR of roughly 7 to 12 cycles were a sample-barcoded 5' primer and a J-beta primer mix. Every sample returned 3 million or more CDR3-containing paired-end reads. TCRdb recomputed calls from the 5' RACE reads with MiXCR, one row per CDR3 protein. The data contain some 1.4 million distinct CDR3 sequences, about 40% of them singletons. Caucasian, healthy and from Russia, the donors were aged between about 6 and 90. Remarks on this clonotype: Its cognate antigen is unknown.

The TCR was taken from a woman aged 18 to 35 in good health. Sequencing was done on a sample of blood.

CDR3 amino acids: CSARSGLVSYNEQFF. The CDR3 coding sequence is TGCAGTGCTAGGTCAGGACTCGTATCCTACAATGAGCAGTTCTTC. The chain is built from TRBV20-1 and TRBJ2-1; possible D gene TRBD2, 5 bases. Germline assignment: CDR1 DFQATT and CDR2 SNEGSKA (reference sequence). V was trimmed by 3 bases and J by 1 base, leaving 13 bases between them. The CDR3 is 15 residues long.